The TCR beta chain under discussion was sequenced for a study of blood T cell repertoires in COVID-19. Across the whole study: Sites across the United States, Italy and Spain contributed samples from acute and convalescent COVID-19. Sample material is recorded as cDNA or gDNA derived from T cells, B-cell-depleted T cells, or PBMCs.

In the original workflow: Reference gene primers were amplified, and this amplification served to estimate nucleated cell counts. Clones were read by immunoSEQ multiplex PCR, and TCRdb kept only the in-frame ones, dropping some. That table is the source of V, J and clone size, and D and trimming were worked out from the DNA. The table lists about 180,000 clones, about 89% of them singletons, with approximately 2% in the top ten. The CDR3 is made up of 15 amino acids. V was clipped by 5 bases and J by 4 bases, with 12 bases between them. Germline CDR1 reads LNHNV; CDR2 reads YYDKDF (reference sequence).

This chain links TRBV15 with TRBJ2-6; D is undetermined. The clonotype comes from a young man who had recovered from COVID-19. Input material: peripheral blood. The CDR3 DNA reads TGTGCCACCAGCGCGTTCCTGGGCGGGGCCAACGTCCTGACTTTC. It yields the protein CATSAFLGGANVLTF. The complete variable domain, with remaining parts taken from reference TRBV15 and TRBJ2-6, reads DAMVIQNPRYQVTQFGKPVTLSCSQTLNHNVMYWYQQKSSQAPKLLFHYYDKDFNNEADTPDNFQSRRPNTSFCFLDIRSPGLGDTAMYLCATSAFLGGANVLTFGAGSRLTVL.